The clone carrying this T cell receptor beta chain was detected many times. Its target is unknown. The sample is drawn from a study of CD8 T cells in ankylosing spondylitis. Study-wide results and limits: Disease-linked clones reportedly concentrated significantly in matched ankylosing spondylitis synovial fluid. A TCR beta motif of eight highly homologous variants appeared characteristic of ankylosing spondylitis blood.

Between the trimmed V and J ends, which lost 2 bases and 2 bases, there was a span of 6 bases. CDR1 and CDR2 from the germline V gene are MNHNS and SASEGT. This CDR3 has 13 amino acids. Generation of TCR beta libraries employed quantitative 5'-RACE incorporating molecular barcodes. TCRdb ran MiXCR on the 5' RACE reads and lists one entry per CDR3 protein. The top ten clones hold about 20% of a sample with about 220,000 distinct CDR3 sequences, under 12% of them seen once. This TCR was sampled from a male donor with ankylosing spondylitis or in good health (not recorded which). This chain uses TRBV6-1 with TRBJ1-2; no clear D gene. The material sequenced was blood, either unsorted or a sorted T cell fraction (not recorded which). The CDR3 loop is CASSELPNYGYTF. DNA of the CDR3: TGTGCCAGCAGTGAACTTCCGAACTATGGCTACACCTTC.